Detailed here is one T cell receptor beta chain. This sample was taken from a study of blood T cell repertoires in COVID-19. Study-wide background: Collection of acute and convalescent COVID-19 samples took place in the United States, Italy and Spain.

Clones were sequenced by immunoSEQ multiplex PCR, and TCRdb holds only the in-frame ones, with some missing. The table includes about 160,000 clones, about 87% detected once. Trimming removed 5 bases from V and 4 bases from J, with 14 bases in between. The germline V gene has CDR1 LNHDA and CDR2 SQIVND (reference sequence). This CDR3 region has 14 residues. This TCR was sampled from a woman aged 70-85 years with COVID-19, enrolled during active disease. Sequencing used peripheral blood. V and J are TRBV19 and TRBJ1-2; tentatively, D is TRBD1 (6 bases). The CDR3 bases are TGTGCCAGTAGTGTCCCGACAGGTACCTATGGCTACACCTTC. Translating gives CASSVPTGTYGYTF. The full variable domain, its missing parts supplied by reference TRBV19 and TRBJ1-2, is DGGITQSPKYLFRKEGQNVTLSCEQNLNHDAMYWYRQDPGQGLRLIYYSQIVNDFQKGDIAEGYSVSREKKESFPLTVTSAQKNPTAFYLCASSVPTGTYGYTFGSGTRLTVV.